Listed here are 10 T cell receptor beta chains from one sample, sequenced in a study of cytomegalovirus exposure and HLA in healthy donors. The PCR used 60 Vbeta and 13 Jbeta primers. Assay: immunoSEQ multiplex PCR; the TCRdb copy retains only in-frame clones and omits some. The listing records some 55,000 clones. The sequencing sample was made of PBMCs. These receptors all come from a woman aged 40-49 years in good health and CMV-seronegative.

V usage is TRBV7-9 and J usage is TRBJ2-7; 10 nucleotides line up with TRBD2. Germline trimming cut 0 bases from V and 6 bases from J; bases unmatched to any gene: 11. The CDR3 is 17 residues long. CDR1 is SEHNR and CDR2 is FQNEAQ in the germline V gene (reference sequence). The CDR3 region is CASSLALGLAGVGEQYF. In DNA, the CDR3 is TGTGCCAGCAGCTTAGCGCTTGGGCTAGCGGGAGTCGGCGAGCAGTACTTC. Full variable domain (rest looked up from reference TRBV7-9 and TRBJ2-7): DTGVSQNPRHKITKRGQNVTFRCDPISEHNRLYWYRQTLGQGPEFLTYFQNEAQLEKSRLLSDRFSAERPKGSFSTLEIQRTEQGDSAMYLCASSLALGLAGVGEQYFGPGTRLTVT.

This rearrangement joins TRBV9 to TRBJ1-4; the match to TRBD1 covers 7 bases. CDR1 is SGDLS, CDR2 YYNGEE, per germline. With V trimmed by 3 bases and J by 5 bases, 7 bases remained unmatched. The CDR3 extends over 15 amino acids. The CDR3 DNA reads TGTGCCAGCAGCGCCAACGGACAGGAAAATGAAAAACTGTTTTTT. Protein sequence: CASSANGQENEKLFF.

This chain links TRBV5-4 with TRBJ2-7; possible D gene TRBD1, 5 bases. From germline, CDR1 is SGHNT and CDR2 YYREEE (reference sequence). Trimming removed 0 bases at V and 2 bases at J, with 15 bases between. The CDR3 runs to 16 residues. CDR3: CASSLAYAGYAYEQYF. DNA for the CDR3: TGTGCCAGCAGCTTGGCCTACGCAGGGTACGCCTACGAGCAGTACTTC.

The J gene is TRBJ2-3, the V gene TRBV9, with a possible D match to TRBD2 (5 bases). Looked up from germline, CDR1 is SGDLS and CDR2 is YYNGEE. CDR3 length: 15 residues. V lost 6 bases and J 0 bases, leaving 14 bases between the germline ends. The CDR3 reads CASTRSGTSTDTQYF. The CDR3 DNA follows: TGTGCCAGCACCCGGAGCGGAACTAGCACAGATACGCAGTATTTT.

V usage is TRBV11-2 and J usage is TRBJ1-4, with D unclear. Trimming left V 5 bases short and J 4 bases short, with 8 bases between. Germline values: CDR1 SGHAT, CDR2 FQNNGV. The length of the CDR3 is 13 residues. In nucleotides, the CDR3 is TGTGCCAGCAGCCGTCGGGGTAATGAAAAACTGTTTTTT. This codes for CASSRRGNEKLFF.

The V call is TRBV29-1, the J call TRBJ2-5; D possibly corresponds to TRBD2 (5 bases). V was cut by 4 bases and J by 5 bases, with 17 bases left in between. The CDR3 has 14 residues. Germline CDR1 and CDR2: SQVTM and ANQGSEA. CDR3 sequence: CSVARRGYAETQYF. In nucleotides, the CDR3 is TGCAGCGTTGCCAGACGGGGATATGCCGAGACCCAGTACTTC.

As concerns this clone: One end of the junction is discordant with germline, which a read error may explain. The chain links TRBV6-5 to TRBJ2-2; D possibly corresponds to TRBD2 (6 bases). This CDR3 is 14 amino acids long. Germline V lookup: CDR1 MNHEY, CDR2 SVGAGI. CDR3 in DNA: TGTGCCAGCAGTAACTCGGAGGGAACCGGGGAGCTGTTTTTT. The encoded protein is CASSNSEGTGELFF.

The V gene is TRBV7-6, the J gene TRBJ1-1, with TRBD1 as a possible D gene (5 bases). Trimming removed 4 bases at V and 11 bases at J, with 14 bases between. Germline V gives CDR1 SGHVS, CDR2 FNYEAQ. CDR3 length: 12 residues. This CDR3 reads CASSSYTGTAFF. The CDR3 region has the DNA TGTGCCAGCAGCTCCTATACAGGAACGGCTTTCTTT.

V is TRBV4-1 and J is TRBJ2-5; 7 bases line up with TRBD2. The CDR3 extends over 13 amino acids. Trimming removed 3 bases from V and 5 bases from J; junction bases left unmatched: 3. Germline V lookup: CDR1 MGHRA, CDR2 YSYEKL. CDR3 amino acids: CASSQGSGETQYF. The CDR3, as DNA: TGCGCCAGCAGCCAGGGTAGCGGGGAGACCCAGTACTTC.

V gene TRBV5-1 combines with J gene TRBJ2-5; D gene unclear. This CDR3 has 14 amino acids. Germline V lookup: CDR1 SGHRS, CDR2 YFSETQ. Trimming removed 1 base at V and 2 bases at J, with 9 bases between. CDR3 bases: TGCGCCAGCAGCTTGCTTGGGCAACAAGAGACCCAGTACTTC. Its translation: CASSLLGQQETQYF.